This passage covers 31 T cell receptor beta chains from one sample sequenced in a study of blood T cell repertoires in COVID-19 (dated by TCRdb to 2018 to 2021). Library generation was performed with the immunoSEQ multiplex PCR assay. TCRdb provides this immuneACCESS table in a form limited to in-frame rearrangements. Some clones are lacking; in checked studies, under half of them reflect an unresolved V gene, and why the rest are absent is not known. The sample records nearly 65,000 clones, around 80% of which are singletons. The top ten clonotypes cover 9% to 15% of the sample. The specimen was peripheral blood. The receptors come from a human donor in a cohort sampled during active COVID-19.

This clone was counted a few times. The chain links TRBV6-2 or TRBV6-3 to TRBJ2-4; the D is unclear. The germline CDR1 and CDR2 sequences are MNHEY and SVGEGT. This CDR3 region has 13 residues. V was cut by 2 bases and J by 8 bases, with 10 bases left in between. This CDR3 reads CASSYRLRDIQYF. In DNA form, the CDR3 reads TGTGCCAGCAGTTACAGGTTACGGGACATTCAGTACTTC.

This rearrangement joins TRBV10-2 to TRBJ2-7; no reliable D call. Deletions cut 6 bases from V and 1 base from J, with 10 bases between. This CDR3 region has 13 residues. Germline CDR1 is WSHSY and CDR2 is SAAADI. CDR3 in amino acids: CASSTPPSYEQYF. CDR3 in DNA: TGCGCCAGCAGCACTCCCCCGTCCTACGAGCAGTACTTC.

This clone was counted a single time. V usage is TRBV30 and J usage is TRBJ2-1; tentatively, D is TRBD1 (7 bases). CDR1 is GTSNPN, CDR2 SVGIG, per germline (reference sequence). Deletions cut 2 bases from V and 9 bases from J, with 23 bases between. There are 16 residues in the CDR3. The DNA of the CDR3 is TGTGCCTGGAGTAGGAGGGGGCAATATAGCAGGGTTGAGCAGTTCTTC. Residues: CAWSRRGQYSRVEQFF.

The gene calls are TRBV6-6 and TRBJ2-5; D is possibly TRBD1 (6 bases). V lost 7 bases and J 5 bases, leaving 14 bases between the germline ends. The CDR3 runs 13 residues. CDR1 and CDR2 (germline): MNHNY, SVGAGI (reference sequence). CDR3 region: CASKPTGHETQYF. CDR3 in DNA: TGTGCCAGCAAACCGACAGGTCACGAGACCCAGTACTTC.

The CDR3 DNA sequence: TGTGCCAGCAGAGTCACCGAAACTACCGGTCAGCCCCAGCATTTT. Residues: CASRVTETTGQPQHF. The J gene is TRBJ1-5, the V gene TRBV6-6; D unclear. V dropped 6 bases and J dropped 6 bases, with 18 bases sitting between them. The CDR3 extends over 15 amino acids. Germline loops: CDR1 MNHNY, CDR2 SVGAGI (reference sequence).

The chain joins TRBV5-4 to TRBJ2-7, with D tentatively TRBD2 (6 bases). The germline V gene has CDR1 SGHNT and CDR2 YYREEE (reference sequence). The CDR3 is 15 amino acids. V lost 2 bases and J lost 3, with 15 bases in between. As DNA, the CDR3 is TGTGCCAGCAGCTTCTGGGGGATGGGACTCTACGAGCAGTACTTC. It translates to CASSFWGMGLYEQYF.

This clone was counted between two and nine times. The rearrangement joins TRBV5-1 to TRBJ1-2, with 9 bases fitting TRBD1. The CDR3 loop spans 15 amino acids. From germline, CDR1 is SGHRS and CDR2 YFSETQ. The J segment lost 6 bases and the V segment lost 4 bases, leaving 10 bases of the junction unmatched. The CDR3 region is CASSNELDRGHGYTF. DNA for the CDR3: TGCGCCAGCAGCAACGAACTGGACAGGGGACATGGCTACACCTTC.

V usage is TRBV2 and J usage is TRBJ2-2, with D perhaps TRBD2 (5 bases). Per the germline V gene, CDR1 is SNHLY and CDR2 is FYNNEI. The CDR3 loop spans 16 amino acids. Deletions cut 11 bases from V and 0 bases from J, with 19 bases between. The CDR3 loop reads CAWRKIGLPNTGELFF. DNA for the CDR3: TGTGCCTGGCGGAAAATTGGACTCCCGAACACCGGGGAGCTGTTTTTT.

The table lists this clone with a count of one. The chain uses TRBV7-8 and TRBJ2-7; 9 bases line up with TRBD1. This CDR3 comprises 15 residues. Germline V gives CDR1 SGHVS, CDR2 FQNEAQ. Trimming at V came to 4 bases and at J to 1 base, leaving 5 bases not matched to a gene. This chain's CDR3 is CASSSDRGLSYEQYF. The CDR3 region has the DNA TGTGCCAGCAGCTCGGACAGGGGACTATCCTACGAGCAGTACTTC.

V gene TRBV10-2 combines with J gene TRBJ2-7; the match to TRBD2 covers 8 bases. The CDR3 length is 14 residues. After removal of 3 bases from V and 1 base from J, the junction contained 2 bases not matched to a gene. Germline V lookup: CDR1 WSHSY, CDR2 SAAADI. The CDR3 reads CASSDGTSSYEQYF. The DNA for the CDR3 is TGCGCCAGCAGTGATGGGACTAGTTCCTACGAGCAGTACTTC.

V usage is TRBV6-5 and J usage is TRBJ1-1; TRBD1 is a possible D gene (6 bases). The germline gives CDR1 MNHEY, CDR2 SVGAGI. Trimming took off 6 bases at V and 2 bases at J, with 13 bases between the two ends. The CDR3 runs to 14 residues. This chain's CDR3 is CASRLWDTNTEAFF. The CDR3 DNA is TGTGCCAGCAGGCTCTGGGACACTAACACTGAAGCTTTCTTT.

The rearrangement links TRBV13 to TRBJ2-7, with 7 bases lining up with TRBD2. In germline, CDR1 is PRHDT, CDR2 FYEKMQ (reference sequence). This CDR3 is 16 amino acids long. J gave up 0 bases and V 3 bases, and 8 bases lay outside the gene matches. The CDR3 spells CASSFFTGGFSYEQYF. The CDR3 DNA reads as TGTGCCAGCAGCTTTTTCACGGGAGGTTTCTCCTACGAGCAGTACTTC. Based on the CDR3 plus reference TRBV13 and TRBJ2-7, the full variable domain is AAGVIQSPRHLIKEKRETATLKCYPIPRHDTVYWYQQGPGQDPQFLISFYEKMQSDKGSIPDRFSAQQFSDYHSELNMSSLELGDSALYFCASSFFTGGFSYEQYFGPGTRLTVT.

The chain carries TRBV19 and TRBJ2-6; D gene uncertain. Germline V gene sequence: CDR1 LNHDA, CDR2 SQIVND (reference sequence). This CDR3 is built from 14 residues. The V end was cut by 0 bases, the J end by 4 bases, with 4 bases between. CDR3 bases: TGTGCCAGTAGTATAGATGGCGGGGCCAACGTCCTGACTTTC. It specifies CASSIDGGANVLTF.

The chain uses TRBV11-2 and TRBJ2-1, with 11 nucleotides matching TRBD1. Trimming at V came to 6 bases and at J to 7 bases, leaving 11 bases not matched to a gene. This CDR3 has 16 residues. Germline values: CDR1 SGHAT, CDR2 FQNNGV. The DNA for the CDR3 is TGTGCCAGCAGGATCGCCGGGACAGGGGGGGGAAATGAGCAGTTCTTC. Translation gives CASRIAGTGGGNEQFF.

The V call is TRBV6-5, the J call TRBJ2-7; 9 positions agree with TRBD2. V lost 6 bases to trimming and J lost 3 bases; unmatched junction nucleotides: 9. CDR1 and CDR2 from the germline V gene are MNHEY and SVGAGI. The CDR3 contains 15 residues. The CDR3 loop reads CASSLSGRPNYEQYF. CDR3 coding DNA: TGTGCCAGCAGCCTTAGCGGGAGACCGAACTACGAGCAGTACTTC.

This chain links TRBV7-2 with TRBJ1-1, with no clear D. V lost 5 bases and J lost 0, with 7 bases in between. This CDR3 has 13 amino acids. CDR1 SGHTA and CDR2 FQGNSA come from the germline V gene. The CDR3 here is CASSPGMNTEAFF. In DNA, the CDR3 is TGTGCCAGCAGCCCGGGAATGAACACTGAAGCTTTCTTT.

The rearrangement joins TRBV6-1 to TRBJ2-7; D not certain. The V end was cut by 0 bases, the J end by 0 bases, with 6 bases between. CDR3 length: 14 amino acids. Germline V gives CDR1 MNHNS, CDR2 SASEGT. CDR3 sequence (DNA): TGTGCCAGCAGTGAAGCGCGAGGCTCCTACGAGCAGTACTTC. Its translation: CASSEARGSYEQYF.

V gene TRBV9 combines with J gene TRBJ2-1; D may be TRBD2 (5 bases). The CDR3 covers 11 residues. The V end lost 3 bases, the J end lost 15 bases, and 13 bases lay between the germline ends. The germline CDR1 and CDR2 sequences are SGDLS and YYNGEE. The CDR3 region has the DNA TGTGCCAGCAGCGCCGGGTTGGGGAGGTTCTTC. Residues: CASSAGLGRFF.

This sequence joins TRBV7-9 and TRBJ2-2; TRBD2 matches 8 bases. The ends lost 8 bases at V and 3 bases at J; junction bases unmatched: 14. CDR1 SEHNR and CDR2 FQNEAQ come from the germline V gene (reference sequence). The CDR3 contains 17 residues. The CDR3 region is CASGGLSGGDYTGELFF. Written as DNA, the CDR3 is TGTGCCAGCGGAGGTCTAAGCGGGGGAGATTACACCGGGGAGCTGTTTTTT.

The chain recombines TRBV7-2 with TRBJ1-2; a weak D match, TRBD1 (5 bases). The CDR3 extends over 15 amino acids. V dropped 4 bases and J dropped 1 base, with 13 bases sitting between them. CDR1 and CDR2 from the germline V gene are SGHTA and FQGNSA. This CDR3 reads CASSYPGGGNYGYTF. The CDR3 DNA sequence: TGTGCCAGCAGCTACCCTGGGGGGGGTAACTATGGCTACACCTTC.

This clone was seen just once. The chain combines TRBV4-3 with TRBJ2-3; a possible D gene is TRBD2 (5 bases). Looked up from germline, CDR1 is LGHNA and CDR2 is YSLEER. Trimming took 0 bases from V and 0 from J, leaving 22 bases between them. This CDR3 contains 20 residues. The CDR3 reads CASSQDMGIRGFSSTDTQYF. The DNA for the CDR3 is TGCGCCAGCAGCCAAGATATGGGGATCCGGGGATTTTCTAGCACAGATACGCAGTATTTT.

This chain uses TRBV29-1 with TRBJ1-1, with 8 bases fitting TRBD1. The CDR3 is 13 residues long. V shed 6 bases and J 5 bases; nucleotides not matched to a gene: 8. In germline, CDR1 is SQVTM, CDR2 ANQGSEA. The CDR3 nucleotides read TGCAGCGTAAGGACAGGGTCCTTGACTGAAGCTTTCTTT. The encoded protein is CSVRTGSLTEAFF.

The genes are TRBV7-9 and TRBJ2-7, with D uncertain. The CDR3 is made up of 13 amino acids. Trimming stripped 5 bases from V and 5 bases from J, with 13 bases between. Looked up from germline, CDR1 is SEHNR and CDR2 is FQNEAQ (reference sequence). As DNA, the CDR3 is TGTGCCAGCAGCCCCGCCTTTGGCCACGAGCAGTACTTC. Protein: CASSPAFGHEQYF.

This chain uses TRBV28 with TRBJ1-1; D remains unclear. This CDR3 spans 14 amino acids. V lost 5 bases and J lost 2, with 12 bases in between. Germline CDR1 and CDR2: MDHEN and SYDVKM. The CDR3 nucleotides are TGTGCCAGCAGTCCTAGGAACTCTAACACTGAAGCTTTCTTT. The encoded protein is CASSPRNSNTEAFF.

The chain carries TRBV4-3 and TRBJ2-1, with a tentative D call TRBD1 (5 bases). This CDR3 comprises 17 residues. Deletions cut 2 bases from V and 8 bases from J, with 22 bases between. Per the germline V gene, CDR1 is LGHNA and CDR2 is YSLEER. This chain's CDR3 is CASSQLQPSQGWDEQFF. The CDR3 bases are TGCGCCAGCAGCCAACTTCAGCCGAGCCAGGGATGGGATGAGCAGTTCTTC.

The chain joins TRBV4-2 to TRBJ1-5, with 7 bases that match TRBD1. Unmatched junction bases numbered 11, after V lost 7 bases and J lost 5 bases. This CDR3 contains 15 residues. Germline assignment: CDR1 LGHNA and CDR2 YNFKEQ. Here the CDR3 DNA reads TGTGCCAGCACCCCGAACCGGGACAGTTATCAGCCCCAGCATTTT. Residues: CASTPNRDSYQPQHF.

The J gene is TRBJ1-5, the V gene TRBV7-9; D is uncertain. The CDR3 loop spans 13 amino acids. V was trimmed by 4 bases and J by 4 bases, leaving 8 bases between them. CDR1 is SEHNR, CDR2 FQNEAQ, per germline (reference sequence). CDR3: CASSSSPNQPQHF. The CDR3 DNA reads TGTGCCAGCAGCTCCTCCCCTAATCAGCCCCAGCATTTT.

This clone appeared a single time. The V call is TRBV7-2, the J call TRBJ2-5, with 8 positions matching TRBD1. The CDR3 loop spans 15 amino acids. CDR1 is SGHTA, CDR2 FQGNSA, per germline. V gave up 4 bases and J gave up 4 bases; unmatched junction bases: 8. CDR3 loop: CASSSGRTGRETQYF. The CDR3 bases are TGTGCCAGCAGCTCAGGTCGGACAGGGCGAGAGACCCAGTACTTC.

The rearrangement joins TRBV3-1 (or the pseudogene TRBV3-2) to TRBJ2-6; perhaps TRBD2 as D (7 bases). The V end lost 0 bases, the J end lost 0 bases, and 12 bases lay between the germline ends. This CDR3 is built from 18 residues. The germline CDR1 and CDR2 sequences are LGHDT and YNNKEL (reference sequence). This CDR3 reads CASSQEVGGDSGANVLTF. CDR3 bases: TGTGCCAGCAGCCAAGAGGTAGGGGGGGACTCTGGGGCCAACGTCCTGACTTTC.

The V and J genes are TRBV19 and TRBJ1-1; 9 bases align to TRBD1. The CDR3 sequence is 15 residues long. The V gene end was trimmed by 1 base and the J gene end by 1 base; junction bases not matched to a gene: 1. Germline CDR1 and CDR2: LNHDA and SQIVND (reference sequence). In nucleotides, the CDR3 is TGTGCCAGTAGTATAGGGACAGGGGCGAACACTGAAGCTTTCTTT. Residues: CASSIGTGANTEAFF.

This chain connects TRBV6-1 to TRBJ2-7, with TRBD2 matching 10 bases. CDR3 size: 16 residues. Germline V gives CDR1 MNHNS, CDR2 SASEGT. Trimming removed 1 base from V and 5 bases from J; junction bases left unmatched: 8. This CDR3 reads CASSEVLAGDLDEQYF. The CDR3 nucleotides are TGTGCCAGCAGTGAAGTTCTAGCGGGGGATTTGGACGAGCAGTACTTC.